This paragraph covers one TCR beta chain sequence. This sample is drawn from a study of blood T cell repertoires in COVID-19. The wider study: Acute and convalescent COVID-19 specimens originated in the United States, Italy and Spain. The cDNA or gDNA used as material had been derived from T cells, B-cell-depleted T cells, or PBMCs.

Authors' processing steps: Reference gene primer amplification gave nucleated cell count estimates. Assay used: immunoSEQ multiplex PCR; TCRdb lists only in-frame clones, some missing. V and J calls and clone size come straight from that table; D and trimming were deduced from the DNA. The data show 280,000 or so clones, 75% to 90% seen once. The CDR3 covers 14 residues. Germline CDR1 reads ENHRY; CDR2 reads SYGVKD. V lost 8 bases to trimming and J lost 7 bases; unmatched junction nucleotides: 7. The rearrangement joins TRBV10-3 to TRBJ1-6; 8 nucleotides agree with TRBD1. The sequence derives from a woman aged 25-40 years who had recovered from COVID-19. The sequenced sample was peripheral blood. The CDR3 coding sequence is TGTGCCATCTCCTACAGGGGGGAGAATTCACCCCTCCACTTT. Protein product: CAISYRGENSPLHF.